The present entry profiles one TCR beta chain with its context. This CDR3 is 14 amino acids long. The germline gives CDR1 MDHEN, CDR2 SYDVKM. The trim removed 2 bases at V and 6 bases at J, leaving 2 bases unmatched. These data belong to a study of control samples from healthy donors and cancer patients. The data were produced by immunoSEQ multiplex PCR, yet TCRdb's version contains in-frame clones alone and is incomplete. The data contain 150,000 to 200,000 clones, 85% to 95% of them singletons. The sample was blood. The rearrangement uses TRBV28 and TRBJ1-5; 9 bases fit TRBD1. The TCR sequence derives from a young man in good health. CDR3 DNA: TGTGCCAGCAGTTTAACAGGGGGCTCTCAGCCCCAGCATTTT. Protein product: CASSLTGGSQPQHF.